What follows are 30 T cell receptor beta chains derived from one specimen sequenced in a study of chemoradiotherapy in HPV16-positive cancers. Measured with immunoSEQ multiplex PCR; TCRdb has only the in-frame clones, and not every one. The table has just over 25,000 clones, more than 80% seen once. The specimen comprised blood, sampled from a patient who underwent chemoradiotherapy. All receptors derive from a human donor with HPV-associated anogenital cancer.

This clone was found a few times. The chain combines TRBV4-1 with TRBJ2-7, with D perhaps TRBD2 (6 bases). Germline lookup yields CDR1 MGHRA and CDR2 YSYEKL. V was cut by 4 bases and J by 6 bases, with 16 bases left in between. The CDR3 is 14 residues long. The CDR3 reads CASSPTGRDREQYF. The CDR3 DNA sequence: TGCGCCAGCAGCCCGACTGGGCGGGACCGCGAGCAGTACTTC.

CDR3 amino acids: CASSEIGRGGAQYF. DNA for the CDR3: TGTGCCAGCAGTGAAATCGGCCGCGGCGGAGCCCAGTACTTC. The chain is built from TRBV2 and TRBJ2-5; D gene uncertain. The V gene's germline CDR1 is SNHLY and CDR2 FYNNEI. V lost 2 bases and J lost 9, with 16 bases in between. This CDR3 is built from 14 residues.

The chain has TRBV1 and TRBJ2-5; TRBD1, the table's D call, lacks a check against the DNA. TRBV1 is reported as a pseudogene. The CDR3 extends over 13 amino acids. The CDR3 loop is CTSSLIGEETQYF. The CDR3 DNA reads as TGCACCAGCAGCCTAATAGGGGAAGAGACCCAGTACTTC.

The CDR3 sequence: CASSSSQGGETQYF. CDR3 DNA: TGTGCCAGCAGCTCCTCTCAGGGCGGGGAGACCCAGTACTTC. The chain recombines TRBV2 with TRBJ2-5, with D perhaps TRBD1 or TRBD2 (5 bases each). CDR3 length: 14 amino acids. Germline CDR1 SNHLY, CDR2 FYNNEI. Trimming took 6 bases from V and 5 from J, leaving 16 bases between them. Filled out from reference TRBV2 and TRBJ2-5, the complete variable domain reads EPEVTQTPSHQVTQMGQEVILRCVPISNHLYFYWYRQILGQKVEFLVSFYNNEISEKSEIFDDQFSVERPDGSNFTLKIRSTKLEDSAMYFCASSSSQGGETQYFGPGTRLLVL.

The V gene is TRBV30, the J gene TRBJ2-6; no firm D call. Germline values: CDR1 GTSNPN, CDR2 SVGIG (reference sequence). V gave up 2 bases and J gave up 2 bases, with 16 bases separating them. The CDR3 spans 17 residues. The CDR3 protein is CAWSTAQLSPGANVLTF. DNA for the CDR3: TGTGCCTGGAGTACAGCACAGCTTTCTCCTGGGGCCAACGTCCTGACTTTC.

The chain joins TRBV6-6 to TRBJ1-5, with 7 positions matching TRBD1. Per germline, CDR1 MNHNY and CDR2 SVGAGI (reference sequence). This CDR3 contains 15 residues. V was clipped by 5 bases and J by 0 bases; unmatched bases: 4. This CDR3 reads CASSMAGGSNQPQHF. DNA for the CDR3: TGTGCCAGCAGTATGGCAGGGGGTAGCAATCAGCCCCAGCATTTT.

The chain recombines TRBV5-1 with TRBJ2-2; 7 nucleotides agree with TRBD2. Germline V lookup: CDR1 SGHRS, CDR2 YFSETQ. The CDR3 is 15 amino acids. J was trimmed by 2 bases and V by 1 base; bases with no gene match: 2. The DNA of the CDR3 is TGCGCCAGCAGCTTGTCTAGCGGAAACACCGGGGAGCTGTTTTTT. Translation: CASSLSSGNTGELFF.

This chain joins TRBV6-5 and TRBJ2-2, with a tentative D call TRBD1 (6 bases). The CDR3 has 14 residues. Trimming removed 4 bases from V and 4 bases from J, with 10 bases in between. Per the germline V gene, CDR1 is MNHEY and CDR2 is SVGAGI. CDR3 region: CASSWQGLTGELFF. CDR3 coding DNA: TGTGCCAGCAGTTGGCAGGGGCTCACCGGGGAGCTGTTTTTT.

This clone occurred once. The chain couples TRBV2 to TRBJ1-4; D unresolved. V lost 3 bases and J 3 bases, leaving 8 bases between the germline ends. In germline, CDR1 is SNHLY, CDR2 FYNNEI. The CDR3 has 14 residues. The CDR3 nucleotides read TGTGCCAGCAGTGACTCGGCAGCTAATGAAAAACTGTTTTTT. Translating gives CASSDSAANEKLFF.

The chain recombines TRBV11-2 with TRBJ2-3; 7 bases are a match to TRBD2. The CDR3 has 16 amino acids. Germline CDR1 reads SGHAT; CDR2 reads FQNNGV. Trimming at V came to 6 bases and at J to 2 bases, leaving 11 bases not matched to a gene. CDR3 sequence: CASSSGSLAVTDTQYF. The CDR3 nucleotides read TGTGCCAGCAGTTCAGGGAGCCTAGCGGTCACAGATACGCAGTATTTT.

The V call is TRBV4-1, the J call TRBJ1-3, with no clear D. The CDR3 covers 13 residues. Germline values: CDR1 MGHRA, CDR2 YSYEKL. Trimming shortened V by 2 bases and J by 2 bases, and 4 bases separated the two germline ends. DNA for the CDR3: TGCGCCAGCAGCCAATTTACTGGAAACACCATATATTTT. Protein product: CASSQFTGNTIYF.

This chain links TRBV11-2 with TRBJ2-7, with 7 bases lining up with TRBD1. The germline CDR1 and CDR2 sequences are SGHAT and FQNNGV. With 5 bases clipped from V and 3 bases from J, the junction kept 16 bases outside the gene matches. This CDR3 contains 17 residues. The CDR3 DNA sequence: TGTGCCAGCAGCACCCGACGGACAGGCGATAGGGGCTACGAGCAGTACTTC. Protein sequence: CASSTRRTGDRGYEQYF.

The chain recombines TRBV7-8 with TRBJ1-1; no clear D. CDR3 length equals 14 residues. Germline CDR1 SGHVS, CDR2 FQNEAQ. V was trimmed by 3 bases and J by 1 base, leaving 9 bases between them. This CDR3 reads CASSLGLENTEAFF. In DNA, the CDR3 is TGTGCCAGCAGCTTGGGTTTAGAGAACACTGAAGCTTTCTTT.

This chain joins TRBV4-3 and TRBJ2-3; 10 nucleotides line up with TRBD2. The CDR3 loop spans 17 amino acids. CDR1 is LGHNA, CDR2 YSLEER, per germline. Unmatched junction bases numbered 10, after V lost 4 bases and J lost 3 bases. DNA for the CDR3: TGCGCCAGCAGCCCCCTTGGAGGGACTAGCGTGACAGATACGCAGTATTTT. This encodes CASSPLGGTSVTDTQYF.

V gene TRBV28 combines with J gene TRBJ2-7, with TRBD2 identical over 7 bases. CDR1 is MDHEN and CDR2 is SYDVKM in the germline V gene. This CDR3 comprises 13 residues. The V segment lost 8 bases and the J segment 4 bases; nucleotides outside the gene matches: 8. The CDR3 loop is CASLGWREYEQYF. CDR3 bases: TGTGCCAGCCTCGGCTGGCGGGAGTACGAGCAGTACTTC. Full variable domain (outside the CDR3, taken from reference TRBV28 and TRBJ2-7): DVKVTQSSRYLVKRTGEKVFLECVQDMDHENMFWYRQDPGLGLRLIYFSYDVKMKEKGDIPEGYSVSREKKERFSLILESASTNQTSMYLCASLGWREYEQYFGPGTRLTVT.

This chain uses TRBV4-3 with TRBJ1-2; TRBD1 matches 7 bases. Germline assignment: CDR1 LGHNA and CDR2 YSLEER. The V segment lost 2 bases and the J segment 4 bases; nucleotides outside the gene matches: 13. This CDR3 has 17 amino acids. CDR3 in DNA: TGCGCCAGCAGCCAAAGGCTACAGGGGCCTCCTGTCTATGGCTACACCTTC. Translating gives CASSQRLQGPPVYGYTF.

The DNA for the CDR3 is TGTGCCAGCAGCTTCGGGGGAGATACGCAGTATTTT. Translation gives CASSFGGDTQYF. The gene calls are TRBV5-5 and TRBJ2-3, with D tentatively TRBD2 (6 bases). The V gene lost 2 bases and the J gene lost 5 bases, with 6 bases spanning the gap. Germline-derived CDR1 and CDR2 are SGHKS and YYEKEE (reference sequence). CDR3 length: 12 residues.

The CDR3 DNA sequence: TGTGCCAGCAGCTTGGTCAGAGGCGGGGAGCTGTTTTTT. Encoded protein: CASSLVRGGELFF. The V gene is TRBV5-8, the J gene TRBJ2-2, with D hard to call. CDR3 size: 13 residues. V shed 0 bases and J shed 7 bases, with 7 bases lying between them. Germline V lookup: CDR1 SGHTS, CDR2 YDEGEE.

CDR3 sequence (DNA): TGTGCCAGCTCGCCGCGGGGGGGCCTAAATGAGCAGTTCTTC. Translating it yields CASSPRGGLNEQFF. This sequence joins TRBV18 and TRBJ2-1; TRBD2 matches at 9 bases. Germline V gene sequence: CDR1 KGHSH, CDR2 LQKENI. This CDR3 contains 14 residues. Trimming at V came to 6 bases and at J to 7 bases, leaving 7 bases not matched to a gene. Together with reference TRBV18 and TRBJ2-1, the CDR3 gives the full variable domain: NAGVMQNPRHLVRRRGQEARLRCSPMKGHSHVYWYRQLPEEGLKFMVYLQKENIIDESGMPKERFSAEFPKEGPSILRIQQVVRGDSAAYFCASSPRGGLNEQFFGPGTRLTVL.

This clone rates as large. The rearrangement joins TRBV20-1 to TRBJ1-1, with D possibly TRBD1 on 6 matching bases. The CDR3 extends over 11 amino acids. The germline V gene encodes CDR1 DFQATT and CDR2 SNEGSKA (reference sequence). V lost 7 bases, J lost 1 base, and 7 bases lay in between. The DNA for the CDR3 is TGCAGTGGAGGGGGGAACACTGAAGCTTTCTTT. This encodes CSGGGNTEAFF.

V is TRBV6-5 and J is TRBJ2-6; 8 bases match TRBD1. The CDR3 sequence is 16 residues long. Germline values: CDR1 MNHEY, CDR2 SVGAGI. V trimming: 4 bases; J trimming: 0 bases; junction bases outside the gene matches: 2. CDR3 sequence (DNA): TGTGCCAGCAGTTGGACAGGGCCCTCTGGGGCCAACGTCCTGACTTTC. Amino acids: CASSWTGPSGANVLTF.

The chain uses TRBV2 and TRBJ1-5, with 10 nucleotides matching TRBD1. The CDR3 sequence is 13 residues long. CDR1 SNHLY and CDR2 FYNNEI come from the germline V gene. V lost 6 bases, J lost 5 bases, and 1 base stayed unmatched. The chain's CDR3 is CASSGQGDQPQHF. For the CDR3, the DNA is TGTGCCAGCAGCGGACAGGGGGATCAGCCCCAGCATTTT. The full variable domain, with the rest looked up from reference TRBV2 and TRBJ1-5, is EPEVTQTPSHQVTQMGQEVILRCVPISNHLYFYWYRQILGQKVEFLVSFYNNEISEKSEIFDDQFSVERPDGSNFTLKIRSTKLEDSAMYFCASSGQGDQPQHFGDGTRLSIL.

The chain couples TRBV7-9 to TRBJ1-3; 7 bases map to TRBD1. Per the germline V gene, CDR1 is SEHNR and CDR2 is FQNEAQ (reference sequence). CDR3 length: 14 amino acids. V lost 4 bases to trimming and J lost 4 bases; unmatched junction nucleotides: 4. The DNA for the CDR3 is TGTGCCAGCAGCTCTAGACAGGGAGGAAACACCATATATTTT. Translated: CASSSRQGGNTIYF. Complete variable domain (other parts from reference TRBV7-9 and TRBJ1-3): DTGVSQNPRHKITKRGQNVTFRCDPISEHNRLYWYRQTLGQGPEFLTYFQNEAQLEKSRLLSDRFSAERPKGSFSTLEIQRTEQGDSAMYLCASSSRQGGNTIYFGEGSWLTVV.

CDR3 in amino acids: CIVAGGIWPAPYNEQFF. The CDR3 DNA is TGCATCGTCGCGGGGGGGATTTGGCCCGCTCCCTACAATGAGCAGTTCTTC. The chain links TRBV29-1 to TRBJ2-1; 9 bases are a match to TRBD2. There are 17 residues in the CDR3. Germline values: CDR1 SQVTM, CDR2 ANQGSEA.

The chain uses TRBV6-1 and TRBJ2-7, with 7 bases matching TRBD1. Germline assignment: CDR1 MNHNS and CDR2 SASEGT. V lost 2 bases to trimming and J lost 3 bases; unmatched junction nucleotides: 7. The CDR3 consists of 15 residues. CDR3 coding DNA: TGTGCCAGCAGTGAAAGGGCAGGGGGACGCTACGAGCAGTACTTC. This gives the protein CASSERAGGRYEQYF.

The chain employs TRBV10-3 and TRBJ1-2; D is unclear. Trimming pared 4 bases from V and 7 bases from J, leaving 19 bases between. This CDR3 comprises 15 residues. The germline gives CDR1 ENHRY, CDR2 SYGVKD. The CDR3 spells CAISAANMDKGGYTF. The CDR3 bases are TGTGCCATCAGTGCCGCGAACATGGATAAGGGTGGCTACACCTTC.

CDR3 DNA: TGTGCCAGCAGTGGAGTAGCGGGGCAAGAGACCCAGTACTTC. It codes for CASSGVAGQETQYF. This rearrangement joins TRBV2 to TRBJ2-5; 8 positions agree with TRBD2. V gave up 4 bases and J gave up 2 bases; unmatched junction bases: 3. The CDR3 extends over 14 amino acids. Germline loops: CDR1 SNHLY, CDR2 FYNNEI.

The chain recombines TRBV7-6 with TRBJ2-3; 7 bases line up with TRBD2. Germline V gene lookup returns CDR1 SGHVS and CDR2 FNYEAQ. The CDR3 has 17 amino acids. Losses at the gene ends were 4 bases for V and 2 bases for J; bases not matched to a gene: 12. The CDR3 spells CASSSSGGGSNTDTQYF. The CDR3 bases are TGTGCCAGCAGCTCCTCGGGCGGGGGAAGCAACACAGATACGCAGTATTTT.

The chain employs TRBV2 and TRBJ2-7; the D gene is possibly TRBD1 (6 bases). V lost 6 bases to trimming and J lost 4 bases, with 10 bases between them. The CDR3 loop spans 12 amino acids. Germline V lookup: CDR1 SNHLY, CDR2 FYNNEI. CDR3 residues: CASSQGWYEQYF. CDR3 bases: TGTGCCAGCAGCCAGGGGTGGTACGAGCAGTACTTC. Full variable domain (outside the CDR3, taken from reference TRBV2 and TRBJ2-7): EPEVTQTPSHQVTQMGQEVILRCVPISNHLYFYWYRQILGQKVEFLVSFYNNEISEKSEIFDDQFSVERPDGSNFTLKIRSTKLEDSAMYFCASSQGWYEQYFGPGTRLTVT.

This clone was counted once. CDR3 coding DNA: TGTGCCAGCAGCCTAGGAAGGGGGAGCCCCTACGAGCAGTACTTC. Its translation is CASSLGRGSPYEQYF. The gene calls are TRBV14 and TRBJ2-7; possibly TRBD1 for D (6 bases). The CDR3 is made up of 15 amino acids. The V gene's germline CDR1 is SGHDN and CDR2 FVKESK. V lost 4 bases and J lost 2, with 15 bases in between.